The clone carrying this T cell receptor beta chain was found a few times. Its antigen is undetermined. This sample was taken from a study of blood T cells in healthy people across ages. The second PCR ran roughly 7 to 12 cycles with a sample-barcoded 5' primer and J-beta primers. Every molecule of cDNA carried a tag from a template-switch adaptor with 12 random nucleotides. One entry per CDR3 protein, called by TCRdb with MiXCR from the 5' RACE reads. This sample has 1.5 million to 2 million distinct CDR3 sequences, with 25% to 30% found just once. The draw of peripheral blood yielded roughly 10 milliliters from each donor. Study results and limitations: Diversity of TCR beta per million T cells declined in a roughly linear way with age. Estimated diversity across one million T cells was deemed an underestimate.

Trimming cost V 10 bases and J 8 bases, with 8 bases left between them. The CDR3 has 10 amino acids. The origin of this receptor is a woman in her 30s in good health. Sequenced: blood. The chain links TRBV12-3 or TRBV12-4 to TRBJ1-4; TRBD1 might be the D (5 bases). For the CDR3, the DNA is TGTGCCATACGGGGGGAAAAACTGTTTTTT. This translates into CAIRGEKLFF.